This TCR beta chain was captured by sequencing in a study of identical twins. Findings of the study overall: Insertions were fewer in abundant cord blood beta clonotypes, whereas memory repertoires showed none of this pattern. Partial confounding of zero-insertion analyses by invariant MAIT and iNKT cells was possible.

Template switching (which added a universal primer site) was used, and cDNA carried unique molecular identifiers. Each CDR3 protein gets one entry after TCRdb re-called the 5' RACE reads with MiXCR. The table lists 1.5 million to 2 million distinct CDR3 sequences, less than 35% of them singletons. As for this clonotype: What it recognizes is unknown. Just one base apart from a much larger clone, this may be a read error.

Among all donors, each was a healthy Caucasian. In germline, CDR1 is ENHRY, CDR2 SYGVKD. The CDR3 is 14 residues long. The V end lost 2 bases, the J end lost 1 base, and 6 bases lay between the germline ends. This sequence originates from a newborn girl in good health. Sequencing input: cord blood. The V gene is TRBV10-3, the J gene TRBJ1-5; tentatively, D is TRBD1 (6 bases). As DNA, the CDR3 is TGTGCCATCAGTGAGGGACAGAGCAATCAGCCCCAGCATTTT. It yields the protein CAISEGQSNQPQHF.